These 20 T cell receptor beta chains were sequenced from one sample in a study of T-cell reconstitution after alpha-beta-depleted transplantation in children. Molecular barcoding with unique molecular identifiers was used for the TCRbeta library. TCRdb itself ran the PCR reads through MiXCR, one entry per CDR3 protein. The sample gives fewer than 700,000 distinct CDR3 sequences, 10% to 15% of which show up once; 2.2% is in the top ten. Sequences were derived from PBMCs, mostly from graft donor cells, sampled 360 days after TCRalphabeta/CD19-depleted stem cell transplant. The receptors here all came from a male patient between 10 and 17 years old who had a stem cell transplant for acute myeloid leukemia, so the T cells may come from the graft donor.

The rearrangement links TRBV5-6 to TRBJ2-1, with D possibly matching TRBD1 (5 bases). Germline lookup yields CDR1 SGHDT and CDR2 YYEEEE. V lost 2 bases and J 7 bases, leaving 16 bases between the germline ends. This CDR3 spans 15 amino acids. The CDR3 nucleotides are TGTGCCAGCAGCTTCAAGGGGCTAGTGGGTAATGAGCAGTTCTTC. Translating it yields CASSFKGLVGNEQFF.

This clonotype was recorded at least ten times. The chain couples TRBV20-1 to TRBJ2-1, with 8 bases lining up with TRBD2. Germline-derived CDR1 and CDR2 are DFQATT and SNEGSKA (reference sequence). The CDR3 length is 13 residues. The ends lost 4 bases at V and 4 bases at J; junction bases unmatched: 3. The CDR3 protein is CSAKAGGYNEQFF. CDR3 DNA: TGCAGTGCTAAGGCGGGAGGTTACAATGAGCAGTTCTTC.

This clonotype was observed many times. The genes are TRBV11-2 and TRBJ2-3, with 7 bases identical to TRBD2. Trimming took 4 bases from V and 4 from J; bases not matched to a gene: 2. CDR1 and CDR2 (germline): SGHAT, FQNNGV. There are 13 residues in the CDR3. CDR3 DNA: TGTGCCAGCAGCTCGGGACTACCAGATACGCAGTATTTT. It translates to CASSSGLPDTQYF.

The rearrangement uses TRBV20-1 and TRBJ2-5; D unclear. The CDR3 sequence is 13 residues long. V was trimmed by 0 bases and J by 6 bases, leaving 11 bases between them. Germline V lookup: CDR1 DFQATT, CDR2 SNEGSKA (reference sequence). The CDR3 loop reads CSARDWARQTQYF. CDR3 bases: TGCAGTGCTAGAGATTGGGCACGACAGACCCAGTACTTC.

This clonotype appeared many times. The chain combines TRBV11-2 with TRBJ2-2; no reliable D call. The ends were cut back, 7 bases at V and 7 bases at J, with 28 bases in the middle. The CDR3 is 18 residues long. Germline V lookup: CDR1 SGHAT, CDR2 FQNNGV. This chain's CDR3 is CASIPPGRRVAGIGELFF. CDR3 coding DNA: TGTGCCAGCATCCCGCCGGGCAGAAGGGTGGCTGGGATCGGGGAGCTGTTTTTT.

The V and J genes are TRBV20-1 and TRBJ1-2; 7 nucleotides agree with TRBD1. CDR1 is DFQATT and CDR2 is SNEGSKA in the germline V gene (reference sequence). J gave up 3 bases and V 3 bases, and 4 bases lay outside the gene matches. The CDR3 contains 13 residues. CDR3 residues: CSARGQPYYGYTF. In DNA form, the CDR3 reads TGCAGTGCTAGGGGACAGCCTTACTATGGCTACACCTTC.

DNA for the CDR3: TGCAGTGCTAGTCGAGGGTACAATGAGCAGTTCTTC. Translating it yields CSASRGYNEQFF. The V gene is TRBV20-1, the J gene TRBJ2-1, with a weak D call TRBD2 (5 bases). Per germline, CDR1 DFQATT and CDR2 SNEGSKA (reference sequence). CDR3 length: 12 amino acids. Trimming took off 3 bases at V and 4 bases at J, with 7 bases between the two ends.

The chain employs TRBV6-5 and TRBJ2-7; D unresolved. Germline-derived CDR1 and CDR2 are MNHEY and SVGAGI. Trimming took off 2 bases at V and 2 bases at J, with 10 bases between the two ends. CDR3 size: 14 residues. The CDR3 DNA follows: TGTGCCAGCAGTTACGATTCCGGGCCCTACGAGCAGTACTTC. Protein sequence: CASSYDSGPYEQYF.

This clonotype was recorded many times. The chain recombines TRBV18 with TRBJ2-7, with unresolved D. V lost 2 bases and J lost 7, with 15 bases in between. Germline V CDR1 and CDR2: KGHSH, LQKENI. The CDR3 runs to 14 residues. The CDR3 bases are TGTGCCAGCTCACCAGCGATGCAGGACCGGGAGCAGTACTTC. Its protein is CASSPAMQDREQYF.

For the CDR3, the DNA is TGTGCCAGCACCCGACTAGCGGGAGCCGGCGGGGAGCTGTTTTTT. As protein: CASTRLAGAGGELFF. This chain connects TRBV9 to TRBJ2-2; TRBD2 agrees at 12 bases. The germline V gene has CDR1 SGDLS and CDR2 YYNGEE. Trimming removed 6 bases from V and 7 bases from J; junction bases left unmatched: 7. The CDR3 length is 15 residues. The full variable domain, with the rest looked up from reference TRBV9 and TRBJ2-2, is DSGVTQTPKHLITATGQRVTLRCSPRSGDLSVYWYQQSLDQGLQFLIQYYNGEERAKGNILERFSAQQFPDLHSELNLSSLELGDSALYFCASTRLAGAGGELFFGEGSRLTVL.

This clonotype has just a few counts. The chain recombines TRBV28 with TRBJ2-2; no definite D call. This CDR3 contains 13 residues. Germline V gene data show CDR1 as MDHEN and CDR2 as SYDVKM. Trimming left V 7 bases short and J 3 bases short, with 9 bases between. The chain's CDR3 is CASMPVYTGELFF. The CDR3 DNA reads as TGTGCCAGCATGCCCGTCTACACCGGGGAGCTGTTTTTT.

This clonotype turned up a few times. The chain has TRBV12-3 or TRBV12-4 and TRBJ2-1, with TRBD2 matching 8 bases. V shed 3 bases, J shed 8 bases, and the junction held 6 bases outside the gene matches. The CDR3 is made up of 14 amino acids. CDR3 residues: CASSFSGTRHEQFF. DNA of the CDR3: TGTGCCAGCAGTTTTTCCGGGACTAGGCATGAGCAGTTCTTC.

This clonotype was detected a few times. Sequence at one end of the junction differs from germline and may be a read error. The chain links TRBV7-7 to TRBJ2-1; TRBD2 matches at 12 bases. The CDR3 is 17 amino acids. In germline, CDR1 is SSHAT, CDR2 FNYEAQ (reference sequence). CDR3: CASSLGRLAGEGSEQFF. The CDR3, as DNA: TGTGCTAGCAGCTTAGGGAGACTAGCGGGAGAAGGGAGTGAGCAGTTCTTC.

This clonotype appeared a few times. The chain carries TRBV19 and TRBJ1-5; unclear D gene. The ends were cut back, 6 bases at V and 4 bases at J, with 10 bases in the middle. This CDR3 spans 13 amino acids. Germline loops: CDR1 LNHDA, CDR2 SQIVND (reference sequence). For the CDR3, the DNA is TGTGCCAGTAGGACTTGGGGAAATCAGCCCCAGCATTTT. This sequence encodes CASRTWGNQPQHF.

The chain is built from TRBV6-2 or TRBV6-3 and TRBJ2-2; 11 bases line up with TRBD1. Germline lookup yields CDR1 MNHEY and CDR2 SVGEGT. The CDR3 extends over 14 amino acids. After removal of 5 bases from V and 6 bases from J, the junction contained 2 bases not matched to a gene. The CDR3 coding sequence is TGTGCCAGCAGTCGGGACAGGGGGGCCGGGGAGCTGTTTTTT. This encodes CASSRDRGAGELFF.

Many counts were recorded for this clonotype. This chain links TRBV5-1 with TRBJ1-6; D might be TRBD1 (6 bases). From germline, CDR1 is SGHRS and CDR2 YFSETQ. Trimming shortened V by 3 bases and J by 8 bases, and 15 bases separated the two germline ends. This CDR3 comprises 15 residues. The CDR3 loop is CASSWSGTTYSPLHF. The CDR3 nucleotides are TGCGCCAGCAGCTGGTCCGGGACAACCTATTCACCCCTCCACTTT.

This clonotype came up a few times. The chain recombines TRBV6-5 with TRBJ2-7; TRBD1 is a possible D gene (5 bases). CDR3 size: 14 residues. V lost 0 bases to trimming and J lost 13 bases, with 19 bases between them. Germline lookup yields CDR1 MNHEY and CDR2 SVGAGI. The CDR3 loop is CASSYSSDIPAVYF. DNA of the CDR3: TGTGCCAGCAGTTACTCGTCGGACATTCCTGCAGTATACTTC.

The CDR3 DNA follows: TGTGCCAGCAGTGCCCTAGCGGGAGCCCTCTACGAGCAGTACTTC. It specifies CASSALAGALYEQYF. The chain combines TRBV12-3 or TRBV12-4 with TRBJ2-7; TRBD2 aligns across 10 bases. CDR3 size: 15 residues. Trimming removed 5 bases from V and 3 bases from J; junction bases left unmatched: 7.

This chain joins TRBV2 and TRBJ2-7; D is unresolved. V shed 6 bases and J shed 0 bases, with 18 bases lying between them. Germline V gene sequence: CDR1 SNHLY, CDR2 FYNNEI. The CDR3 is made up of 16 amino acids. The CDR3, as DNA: TGTGCCAGCAGCAATTGGGGTCTCAAAAGCTCCTACGAGCAGTACTTC. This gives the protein CASSNWGLKSSYEQYF.

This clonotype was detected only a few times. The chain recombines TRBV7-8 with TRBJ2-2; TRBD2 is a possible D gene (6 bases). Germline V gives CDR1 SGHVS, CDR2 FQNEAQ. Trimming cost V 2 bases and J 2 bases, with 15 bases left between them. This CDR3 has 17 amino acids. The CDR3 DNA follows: TGTGCCAGCAGCTTACTCTGGCTAGCGAGTAACACCGGGGAGCTGTTTTTT. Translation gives CASSLLWLASNTGELFF.